This entry features one T cell receptor beta chain sequence. It lacks a known antigen. For sequencing, equivalent amounts of genomic DNA were input from CVID and control samples. For every sample, a 60 bp segment covering the rearranged TCRbeta CDR3 region was amplified and then sequenced. The immunoSEQ assay, a bias-corrected multiplex PCR combined with high-throughput sequencing, was used to amplify TCRbeta. The published analysis was carried out like this. Every unique nucleotide sequence was considered a clone and was annotated with V, D and J genes, copy number and frequency. Sequences were labeled productive if in frame, and non-productive if out of frame or containing stop codons. As previously described, Shannon's entropy was used to calculate clonality. The predicted amino acid sequences of productive clones were used to derive the mean CDR3 Kyte-Doolittle hydropathy. Hierarchical clustering of scaled V gene usage was performed with the R hclust function using Manhattan distance and complete linkage. Sharing of clones by CDR3 amino acid sequence was evaluated by resampling 12 repertoires per group over 100 rounds. Repertoires were searched for 65 to 75 published EBV-specific and fewer than 300 published CMV-specific TCRbeta sequences. Analysis left out two CVID samples that produced under 10,000 sequences, so some 45 CVID repertoires remained. Drawn from immuneACCESS, this table holds only the in-frame rearrangements with V and J called that TCRdb kept. Clones are partly lost; checked studies trace under half to an unresolved V gene and leave the rest unexplained. V and J calls and clone size are given by that table; D and trimming were obtained from the DNA. For this sample the table reports fewer than 75,000 clones, with no clone seen just once. The top ten hold roughly 1.6% of the sample.

This specimen belongs to a study of T cell clonality in common variable immunodeficiency (dated by TCRdb to between 2014 and 2016). Predominantly Caucasian heritage was noted among both the CVID patients and the healthy controls. Heparinized peripheral whole blood samples of about 4.5 to 8 ml were collected from each donor. Genomic DNA from adults with common variable immune deficiency (CVID) and from healthy adult controls was the source for sequencing TCRbeta CDR3 repertoires. The control group comprised some 22 healthy adult volunteers, about 12 female and approximately ten male, aged roughly 23 to 75 years with a mean age of around 35. To isolate peripheral blood mononuclear cells, diluted blood was subjected to density centrifugation over Hypaque 1077 or Ficoll-Paque. Genomic DNA was obtained from unsorted mononuclear cells using either Qiagen column purification or a centrifugation-based method.

Paper-wide results and their limitations: Patient heterogeneity within the CVID cohort put limits on correlating repertoire features with clinical complications. CVID TCRbeta sequences reportedly showed fewer deletions and N-nucleotide insertions and lacked highly modified clones with 13 or more V deletions. Compared with healthy controls, CVID subjects showed increased TCRbeta clonality (t-test p = 0.018), a feature most characteristic of about a third of subjects. It was noted by the authors that sequencing of the repertoires of T cell subpopulations would be needed to clarify the cause of the increased clonality in CVID. Healthy controls shared more TCRbeta clones with each other than CVID subjects shared among themselves (p < 0.0001). Even though DNA input was equal, the average per sample came to 82,000 or so unique sequences for controls compared with about 30,000 for CVID samples.

This receptor was obtained from a person aged 18 to 75 in good health. The sequencing input was peripheral blood mononuclear cells.

The part of the CDR3 DNA that was read is TGTGCCAGCAGCCCTACTAGCGGGAGGGGGGGAGATACG. This gives the protein CASSPTSGRGGDT. The complete CDR3 protein is CASSPTSGRGGDTQYF. The chain employs TRBV7-6 and TRBJ2-3; 13 of the junction bases match TRBD2. Read sequence stops 3 residues before the CDR3 end, and the germline J gene provides the missing end. Sequences SGHVS (CDR1) and FNYEAQ (CDR2) are obtained from the germline V gene. Compared with germline, V lacks 5 bases and J lacks 5 bases; bases without a gene match: 7. Reading from cysteine to phenylalanine, the CDR3 counts 16 amino acids. The DNA covers only part of the CDR3, 39 bases in frame from base 1.